This T cell receptor beta chain emerged from a study of T cells after yellow fever vaccination. This clonotype has only a few counts. TCRdb itself ran the 5' RACE reads through MiXCR, one entry per CDR3 protein. The sample holds about 350,000 distinct CDR3 sequences, 7% to 10% seen once. Germline CDR1 is SGHDN and CDR2 is FVKESK. This CDR3 region has 14 residues. V was clipped by 4 bases and J by 7 bases, with 11 bases between them. The chain is built from TRBV14 and TRBJ1-6; D call uncertain. The TCR was taken from a man between 18 and 29 years old who received the YFV17D yellow fever vaccine. Sequenced here: PBMCs, sampled approximately 40 days after the first yellow fever vaccination. CDR3 residues: CASSLYGLNSPLHF. CDR3 nucleotide sequence: TGTGCCAGCAGCCTATATGGCCTAAATTCACCCCTCCACTTT.